These 16 T cell receptor beta chains share one sample of origin, sequenced in a study of shared T cell receptors in the human thymus. Clones were read by immunoSEQ multiplex PCR, and TCRdb kept only the in-frame ones, dropping some. Of more than 300,000 clones listed, more than 85% are singletons. Sequencing was carried out using thymocytes. Receptors were obtained from a human donor.

This clone was recorded only once. This rearrangement joins TRBV18 to TRBJ2-7; 8 positions agree with TRBD2. Looked up from germline, CDR1 is KGHSH and CDR2 is LQKENI. J was trimmed by 6 bases and V by 5 bases; bases with no gene match: 12. This CDR3 has 15 amino acids. The CDR3 DNA reads as TGTGCCAGCTCAGGTTTAGCGGGAACCTCTGGCGAGCAGTACTTC. This gives the protein CASSGLAGTSGEQYF.

The CDR3 protein is CASTHAGRASYEQYF. The CDR3, as DNA: TGTGCCAGCACCCACGCGGGACGAGCCTCCTACGAGCAGTACTTC. The rearrangement links TRBV27 to TRBJ2-7; a possible D gene is TRBD2 (6 bases). With 7 bases removed from V and 0 bases from J, the gap between germline ends came to 16 bases. The CDR3 spans 15 residues. The germline V gene has CDR1 MNHEY and CDR2 SMNVEV (reference sequence).

CDR3 loop: CASTLAGTRNNEQFF. CDR3 in DNA: TGTGCCAGCACCCTAGCGGGAACCAGGAACAATGAGCAGTTCTTC. This rearrangement joins TRBV7-9 to TRBJ2-1, with 9 bases that match TRBD2. This CDR3 is 15 amino acids long. Germline CDR1 SEHNR, CDR2 FQNEAQ (reference sequence). V lost 7 bases and J lost 5; bases outside the gene matches: 9.

The gene calls are TRBV19 and TRBJ1-1, with TRBD1 matching 7 bases. V was clipped by 3 bases and J by 0 bases; unmatched bases: 10. The CDR3 runs to 17 residues. Germline lookup yields CDR1 LNHDA and CDR2 SQIVND (reference sequence). CDR3 loop: CASSIFDGDSMNTEAFF. CDR3 DNA sequence: TGTGCCAGTAGTATTTTCGATGGGGACAGTATGAACACTGAAGCTTTCTTT.

The rearrangement links TRBV28 to TRBJ2-1; D gene unclear. In germline, CDR1 is MDHEN, CDR2 SYDVKM. This CDR3 has 18 residues. Trimming took off 5 bases at V and 1 base at J, with 21 bases between the two ends. The CDR3 DNA reads as TGTGCCAGCAGTCTCCCCGATCGGGTAGGCCTTTCCTACAATGAGCAGTTCTTC. Its protein is CASSLPDRVGLSYNEQFF.

The chain couples TRBV15 to TRBJ2-7, with a possible D match to TRBD2 (5 bases). Germline V gene lookup returns CDR1 LNHNV and CDR2 YYDKDF (reference sequence). V gave up 0 bases and J gave up 4 bases, with 19 bases separating them. The CDR3 extends over 17 amino acids. The CDR3 region is CATSRDSTSGSGYEQYF. The DNA for the CDR3 is TGTGCCACCAGCAGAGATTCGACATCTGGGTCGGGGTACGAGCAGTACTTC.

The sample holds one count of this clone. This sequence joins TRBV2 and TRBJ2-3; tentative D call: TRBD1 (8 bases). Germline values: CDR1 SNHLY, CDR2 FYNNEI. This CDR3 is 20 amino acids long. V was shortened by 1 base and J by 2 bases, with 25 bases between the two germline ends. The CDR3 nucleotides are TGTGCCAGCAGTGAAGTTGGGGCTCCGGGGAGGGACAGGTACACAGATACGCAGTATTTT. Its translation: CASSEVGAPGRDRYTDTQYF.

V is TRBV19 and J is TRBJ2-1; TRBD2 matches at 8 bases. Germline V lookup: CDR1 LNHDA, CDR2 SQIVND (reference sequence). The junction had 9 bases not matched to a gene; V was cut back by 6 bases and J by 2 bases. The CDR3 runs 16 residues. DNA of the CDR3: TGTGCCAGTAGCCCGGCGGTTAGCGGGGCCTACAATGAGCAGTTCTTC. Translation: CASSPAVSGAYNEQFF. Variable domain in full (rest from reference TRBV19 and TRBJ2-1): DGGITQSPKYLFRKEGQNVTLSCEQNLNHDAMYWYRQDPGQGLRLIYYSQIVNDFQKGDIAEGYSVSREKKESFPLTVTSAQKNPTAFYLCASSPAVSGAYNEQFFGPGTRLTVL.

The chain recombines TRBV7-8 with TRBJ2-5, with 7 bases matching TRBD2. J gave up 5 bases and V 2 bases, and 11 bases lay outside the gene matches. Germline lookup yields CDR1 SGHVS and CDR2 FQNEAQ. The CDR3 is made up of 16 amino acids. The CDR3 is CASSLRVAGVSETQYF. The CDR3 DNA reads as TGTGCCAGCAGCTTAAGGGTAGCGGGTGTTTCCGAGACCCAGTACTTC. The full variable domain, completed using reference TRBV7-8 and TRBJ2-5, is GAGVSQSPRYKVAKRGQDVALRCDPISGHVSLFWYQQALGQGPEFLTYFQNEAQLDKSGLPSDRFFAERPEGSVSTLKIQRTQQEDSAVYLCASSLRVAGVSETQYFGPGTRLLVL.

This sequence joins TRBV28 and TRBJ2-4; D perhaps matches TRBD1 (6 bases). V lost 6 bases and J lost 0, with 12 bases in between. CDR1 and CDR2 from the germline V gene are MDHEN and SYDVKM. This CDR3 region has 15 residues. CDR3 DNA: TGTGCCAGCAGGGGGGCCTTACTAGCCAAAAACATTCAGTACTTC. It codes for CASRGALLAKNIQYF.

V gene TRBV7-9 combines with J gene TRBJ2-3; D perhaps matches TRBD2 (6 bases). The CDR3 length is 16 residues. Germline-derived CDR1 and CDR2 are SEHNR and FQNEAQ (reference sequence). Deletions cut 5 bases from V and 2 bases from J, with 17 bases between. The chain's CDR3 is CASSRPGVCLTDTQYF. The CDR3 region has the DNA TGTGCCAGCAGCCGACCGGGGGTGTGCCTCACAGATACGCAGTATTTT.

The chain combines TRBV25-1 with TRBJ2-7; tentatively, D is TRBD2 (6 bases). Trimming removed 8 bases at V and 6 bases at J, with 17 bases between. This CDR3 region has 13 residues. Germline loops: CDR1 MGHDK, CDR2 SYGVNS. Here the CDR3 DNA reads TGTGCCAGCGCCCGGACGGGAGCGAGCGAGCAGTACTTC. Protein sequence: CASARTGASEQYF.

In nucleotides, the CDR3 is TGTGCCAGCAGCTTAGTAGAGCGGGAAGTGGCGGGGGAGACCCAGTACTTC. This translates into CASSLVEREVAGETQYF. The chain uses TRBV11-2 and TRBJ2-5; TRBD2 matches at 7 bases. The CDR3 extends over 17 amino acids. Germline CDR1 SGHAT, CDR2 FQNNGV. V trimming: 1 base; J trimming: 5 bases; junction bases outside the gene matches: 13.

This clone was found once. The chain has TRBV19 and TRBJ1-5, with 7 bases matching TRBD1. This CDR3 comprises 17 residues. V lost 5 bases and J lost 1; bases outside the gene matches: 11. Per the germline V gene, CDR1 is LNHDA and CDR2 is SQIVND (reference sequence). As DNA, the CDR3 is TGTGCCAGTAGTGGCGACAGGGATGTCCTGAGCAATCAGCCCCAGCATTTT. Protein product: CASSGDRDVLSNQPQHF.

The chain employs TRBV9 and TRBJ2-3; a possible D gene is TRBD2 (6 bases). V dropped 0 bases and J dropped 3 bases, with 11 bases sitting between them. CDR1 and CDR2 (germline): SGDLS, YYNGEE. The CDR3 runs 15 residues. The CDR3 region is CASSVESSVTDTQYF. Here the CDR3 DNA reads TGTGCCAGCAGCGTAGAGTCTAGCGTGACAGATACGCAGTATTTT. The complete variable domain, with remaining parts taken from reference TRBV9 and TRBJ2-3, reads DSGVTQTPKHLITATGQRVTLRCSPRSGDLSVYWYQQSLDQGLQFLIQYYNGEERAKGNILERFSAQQFPDLHSELNLSSLELGDSALYFCASSVESSVTDTQYFGPGTRLTVL.

V is TRBV5-1 and J is TRBJ1-1; no clear D gene. The germline gives CDR1 SGHRS, CDR2 YFSETQ. This CDR3 has 15 residues. Trimming removed 0 bases at V and 4 bases at J, with 13 bases between. The DNA for the CDR3 is TGCGCCAGCAGCTTGGTTGGGTTTCCGAGCACTGAAGCTTTCTTT. Amino acids: CASSLVGFPSTEAFF. The full variable domain, rest sourced from reference TRBV5-1 and TRBJ1-1, is KAGVTQTPRYLIKTRGQQVTLSCSPISGHRSVSWYQQTPGQGLQFLFEYFSETQRNKGNFPGRFSGRQFSNSRSEMNVSTLELGDSALYLCASSLVGFPSTEAFFGQGTRLTVV.